This section outlines one TCR beta chain sequence together with its context. The antigen remains unidentified. Per germline, CDR1 SQVTM and CDR2 ANQGSEA. The CDR3 has 12 amino acids. The V end lost 8 bases, the J end lost 5 bases, and 14 bases lay between the germline ends. The method was immunoSEQ multiplex PCR; TCRdb's version includes in-frame clones alone and lacks a portion of them. Here the sample spans just under 75,000 clones, 80% to 95% being singletons. This entry belongs to a study of OX40 agonist ivuxolimab in advanced cancers. Across the whole study: Ivuxolimab, which patients received intravenously every 2 weeks, was dosed at 0.01 to 10 mg/kg. Those enrolled were approximately 87% male, with a mean age of around 60 years and ages from roughly 23 to 79. Study-level results: Expanded clones belonging to CD8+ T cells outnumbered, on average, those of CD4+.

This material consisted of CD4+ or CD8+ T cells sorted from blood, taken in a trial of the OX40 agonist ivuxolimab. The sequence was obtained from an adult with an advanced solid tumor such as melanoma, head and neck, liver or kidney cancer. V gene TRBV29-1 combines with J gene TRBJ2-3; possible D gene TRBD2, 6 bases. This CDR3 is CSTAEGQDTQYF. The DNA for the CDR3 is TGCAGCACCGCGGAGGGGCAAGATACGCAGTATTTT.